The 5 T cell receptor beta chains listed next were all sequenced from one sample in a study of blood T cell repertoires in COVID-19. Only in-frame clones appear in the TCRdb table, and some are missing; sequencing was by immunoSEQ multiplex PCR. The repertoire holds about 160,000 clones, with 90% as singletons. Sequencing was performed on peripheral blood. These receptors all come from a man between 45 and 60 years old with acute or convalescent COVID-19.

The V gene is TRBV7-9, the J gene TRBJ2-5, with 7 bases identical to TRBD2. Germline V gene lookup returns CDR1 SEHNR and CDR2 FQNEAQ (reference sequence). V lost 5 bases to trimming and J lost 0 bases; unmatched junction nucleotides: 15. This CDR3 contains 18 residues. CDR3 region: CASSPKEASGLYQETQYF. CDR3 coding DNA: TGTGCCAGCAGCCCAAAAGAGGCTAGCGGCTTGTACCAAGAGACCCAGTACTTC. The full variable domain, in which reference TRBV7-9 and TRBJ2-5 provide the parts outside the CDR3, is DTGVSQNPRHKITKRGQNVTFRCDPISEHNRLYWYRQTLGQGPEFLTYFQNEAQLEKSRLLSDRFSAERPKGSFSTLEIQRTEQGDSAMYLCASSPKEASGLYQETQYFGPGTRLLVL.

The rearrangement uses TRBV9 and TRBJ1-2; 11 positions agree with TRBD1. Losses at the gene ends were 3 bases for V and 6 bases for J; bases not matched to a gene: 10. CDR3 length: 16 amino acids. Per the germline V gene, CDR1 is SGDLS and CDR2 is YYNGEE. The CDR3 is CASSASGTGGENGYTF. In nucleotides, the CDR3 is TGTGCCAGCAGCGCCTCCGGGACAGGGGGGGAAAATGGCTACACCTTC.

The rearrangement joins TRBV6-5 to TRBJ1-4; D is unclear. V was clipped by 5 bases and J by 3 bases, with 10 bases between them. Germline CDR1 is MNHEY and CDR2 is SVGAGI. The CDR3 extends over 14 amino acids. CDR3 bases: TGTGCCAGCAGTCTCTCGTTTGCTAATGAAAAACTGTTTTTT. The encoded protein is CASSLSFANEKLFF.

This chain links TRBV5-1 with TRBJ1-4, with 8 bases lining up with TRBD1. Germline assignment: CDR1 SGHRS and CDR2 YFSETQ. With 4 bases clipped from V and 0 bases from J, the junction kept 5 bases outside the gene matches. The CDR3 consists of 16 residues. The CDR3 loop reads CASSPGQGSTNEKLFF. Written as DNA, the CDR3 is TGCGCCAGCAGCCCCGGACAGGGCTCAACTAATGAAAAACTGTTTTTT.

The chain joins TRBV28 to TRBJ1-3; 8 bases fit TRBD1. Germline assignment: CDR1 MDHEN and CDR2 SYDVKM. This CDR3 is built from 14 residues. V lost 5 bases to trimming and J lost 3 bases; unmatched junction nucleotides: 3. The CDR3 reads CASSKQGGGNTIYF. The CDR3 nucleotides are TGTGCCAGCAGTAAACAGGGGGGTGGAAACACCATATATTTT.